This T cell receptor (beta chain) was recovered during a study of blood T cell repertoires in COVID-19. Study at large: Specimens from acute and convalescent COVID-19 originated in the United States, Italy and Spain.

This CDR3 contains 15 residues. The germline V gene encodes CDR1 MNHEY and CDR2 SVGEGT. The ends were cut back, 2 bases at V and 6 bases at J, with 15 bases in the middle. Per the study methods: Researchers report that nucleated cell counts were estimated from reference gene primer amplification. Generated by immunoSEQ multiplex PCR, the TCRdb table keeps only in-frame clones and is missing some. V and J calls plus clone size are reproduced from that table; the DNA served to infer D and trimming. The table shows roughly 80,000 clones, with more than 70% occurring only once. V gene TRBV6-2 or TRBV6-3 combines with J gene TRBJ2-3; D might be TRBD2 (5 bases). Sequences were obtained from peripheral blood. This sequence was found in a woman in her 70s with acute or convalescent COVID-19. The CDR3 is CASSYALGGVDTQYF. In DNA, the CDR3 is TGTGCCAGCAGTTACGCATTAGGAGGCGTGGATACGCAGTATTTT.